The next 17 T cell receptor beta chains were all read from a single sample in a study of early T cells in non-severe SARS-CoV-2 infection (dated by TCRdb to 2020 to 2022). Libraries were built with 5' RACE. Sequencing was carried out with a NextSeq 500. In-frame beta chains were kept once TCRdb had trimmed the public reads at Q25 with fastp and called clones with MiXCR. Each record represents a unique CDR3 protein, reported with the most common genes and DNA among its rows. The sample table lists over 55,000 distinct CDR3 sequences, 9.5% to 15% of them with a count of one. The top ten clones comprise roughly 2.5% of the sample. The sample in question was whole blood, obtained at baseline. The receptors derive from an adult who was a healthcare worker with PCR-confirmed SARS-CoV-2 infection or an uninfected control (not recorded which).

This CDR3 reads CASSSPGGLQETQYF. The CDR3 coding sequence is TGTGCCAGCAGTTCCCCGGGGGGGCTTCAAGAGACCCAGTACTTC. The chain links TRBV28 to TRBJ2-5, with 8 positions matching TRBD2. This CDR3 comprises 15 residues. The germline CDR1 and CDR2 sequences are MDHEN and SYDVKM. Trimming took 4 bases from V and 2 from J; bases not matched to a gene: 6.

This clonotype showed up just a few times. The chain combines TRBV6-5 with TRBJ1-6, with 7 bases identical to TRBD1. The CDR3 consists of 18 residues. The germline V gene encodes CDR1 MNHEY and CDR2 SVGAGI. Losses at the gene ends were 5 bases for V and 7 bases for J; bases not matched to a gene: 17. CDR3 nucleotide sequence: TGTGCCAGCAGTGATAAGGGACAGATTTACACGCGAAATTCACCCCTCCACTTT. Amino acids: CASSDKGQIYTRNSPLHF.

This clonotype was picked up many times. This rearrangement joins TRBV20-1 to TRBJ2-1; TRBD2 agrees at 11 bases. Per germline, CDR1 DFQATT and CDR2 SNEGSKA (reference sequence). V dropped 3 bases and J dropped 9; count of bases not matched to a gene: 13. This CDR3 comprises 16 residues. Here the CDR3 reads CSASHATSGGPSEQFF. The CDR3 DNA follows: TGCAGTGCTAGCCACGCTACTAGCGGGGGACCCTCTGAGCAGTTCTTC.

J is TRBJ1-4 and V is TRBV5-1; D possibly corresponds to TRBD1 (6 bases). Germline assignment: CDR1 SGHRS and CDR2 YFSETQ. V was cut by 0 bases and J by 5 bases, with 8 bases left in between. The CDR3 runs 14 residues. Written as DNA, the CDR3 is TGCGCCAGCAGCTTGGCCCAGGGGAATGAAAAACTGTTTTTT. Its protein product is CASSLAQGNEKLFF. Looking up the rest from reference TRBV5-1 and TRBJ1-4 gives the full variable domain: KAGVTQTPRYLIKTRGQQVTLSCSPISGHRSVSWYQQTPGQGLQFLFEYFSETQRNKGNFPGRFSGRQFSNSRSEMNVSTLELGDSALYLCASSLAQGNEKLFFGSGTQLSVL.

This clonotype was found a few times. The chain recombines TRBV2 with TRBJ2-7, with TRBD2 matching 8 bases. CDR1 and CDR2 (germline): SNHLY, FYNNEI. CDR3 length: 15 amino acids. The V and J ends lost 3 bases and 1 base, in that order; junction bases with no gene match: 5. DNA for the CDR3: TGTGCCAGCAGTGATGGGGGACTAGGGTCCTACGAGCAGTACTTC. Its translation: CASSDGGLGSYEQYF.

This chain connects TRBV18 to TRBJ2-7, with D maybe TRBD1 (5 bases). CDR3 length: 13 residues. Germline CDR1 and CDR2: KGHSH and LQKENI. V lost 3 bases and J 0 bases, leaving 6 bases between the germline ends. This CDR3 reads CASSPTVSYEQYF. The CDR3 DNA reads as TGTGCCAGCTCACCGACAGTCTCCTACGAGCAGTACTTC.

This chain joins TRBV9 and TRBJ2-3; D unresolved. This CDR3 region has 14 residues. Germline lookup yields CDR1 SGDLS and CDR2 YYNGEE. V lost 0 bases to trimming and J lost 2 bases, with 7 bases between them. CDR3 coding DNA: TGTGCCAGCAGCGTAGAGGGTTACACAGATACGCAGTATTTT. As protein: CASSVEGYTDTQYF.

The chain couples TRBV5-1 to TRBJ2-3; 9 bases map to TRBD1. The V gene's germline CDR1 is SGHRS and CDR2 YFSETQ. The J segment lost 5 bases and the V segment lost 4 bases, leaving 11 bases of the junction unmatched. The CDR3 totals 16 residues. CDR3 sequence reads: CASSKAGTGNVDTQYF. As DNA, the CDR3 is TGCGCCAGCAGCAAGGCCGGGACAGGGAATGTAGATACGCAGTATTTT.

This chain connects TRBV29-1 to TRBJ2-2, with 11 nucleotides matching TRBD2. This CDR3 contains 15 residues. CDR1 and CDR2 (germline): SQVTM, ANQGSEA. V lost 4 bases and J lost 4; bases outside the gene matches: 5. The CDR3 spells CSVAGTSGVTGELFF. The CDR3 coding sequence is TGCAGCGTTGCCGGGACTAGCGGTGTCACCGGGGAGCTGTTTTTT.

V gene TRBV4-1 combines with J gene TRBJ1-4; 10 bases map to TRBD1. This CDR3 region has 16 residues. The ends lost 3 bases at V and 10 bases at J; junction bases unmatched: 11. Germline-derived CDR1 and CDR2 are MGHRA and YSYEKL. This CDR3 reads CASSQTTGTGESKLFF. The DNA for the CDR3 is TGCGCCAGCAGCCAGACTACCGGGACAGGGGAGTCAAAACTGTTTTTT.

V and J are TRBV14 and TRBJ2-5, with no clear D. V lost 1 base and J 4 bases, leaving 4 bases between the germline ends. The CDR3 loop spans 12 amino acids. From germline, CDR1 is SGHDN and CDR2 FVKESK. The CDR3 nucleotides read TGTGCCAGCAGCCAAGTCACAGAGACCCAGTACTTC. Its protein product is CASSQVTETQYF.

The J gene is TRBJ1-2, the V gene TRBV6-6; TRBD1 is a possible D gene (5 bases). This CDR3 comprises 14 residues. V lost 6 bases to trimming and J lost 0 bases, with 11 bases between them. CDR1 and CDR2 (germline): MNHNY, SVGAGI (reference sequence). CDR3 nucleotides: TGTGCCAGCAGCCGGGGGACCTCTAACTATGGCTACACCTTC. It specifies CASSRGTSNYGYTF.

This clonotype was seen a handful of times. The chain uses TRBV7-6 and TRBJ2-1; either TRBD1 or TRBD2 may supply D (5 bases each). Germline lookup yields CDR1 SGHVS and CDR2 FNYEAQ. The CDR3 sequence is 15 residues long. V shed 6 bases and J shed 0 bases, with 12 bases lying between them. The CDR3 DNA sequence: TGTGCCAGCAGTGTCGCAGGGACCTCCTACAATGAGCAGTTCTTC. As protein: CASSVAGTSYNEQFF.

This clonotype appeared many times. This sequence joins TRBV7-6 and TRBJ2-7; perhaps TRBD2 as D (5 bases). This CDR3 spans 16 amino acids. V lost 1 base and J lost 1, with 14 bases in between. Per the germline V gene, CDR1 is SGHVS and CDR2 is FNYEAQ. The CDR3 nucleotides read TGTGCCAGCAGCTTAGGGCCAGCGGCGGCATCCTACGAGCAGTACTTC. Residues: CASSLGPAAASYEQYF. The whole variable domain, remainder taken from reference TRBV7-6 and TRBJ2-7, is GAGVSQSPRYKVTKRGQDVALRCDPISGHVSLYWYRQALGQGPEFLTYFNYEAQQDKSGLPNDRFSAERPEGSISTLTIQRTEQRDSAMYRCASSLGPAAASYEQYFGPGTRLTVT.

This clonotype was recorded many times. The chain uses TRBV18 and TRBJ1-6; D might be TRBD1 (5 bases). The CDR3 loop spans 14 amino acids. V lost 4 bases to trimming and J lost 7 bases, with 11 bases between them. Germline V gene lookup returns CDR1 KGHSH and CDR2 LQKENI. The CDR3 sequence is CASSRDRENSPLHF. CDR3 nucleotide sequence: TGTGCCAGCTCACGCGACAGAGAAAATTCACCCCTCCACTTT. The variable domain in full, completed from reference TRBV18 and TRBJ1-6, reads NAGVMQNPRHLVRRRGQEARLRCSPMKGHSHVYWYRQLPEEGLKFMVYLQKENIIDESGMPKERFSAEFPKEGPSILRIQQVVRGDSAAYFCASSRDRENSPLHFGNGTRLTVT.

The table lists this clonotype with a few counts. The V gene is TRBV2, the J gene TRBJ2-3; 9 nucleotides align to TRBD2. This CDR3 spans 15 amino acids. The germline gives CDR1 SNHLY, CDR2 FYNNEI. The ends lost 1 base at V and 4 bases at J; junction bases unmatched: 3. The CDR3 is CASSEGGGAADTQYF. CDR3 DNA sequence: TGTGCCAGCAGTGAAGGCGGGGGGGCAGCAGATACGCAGTATTTT.

In nucleotides, the CDR3 is TGTGCCAGCATTCCCTCCAGGCCTGGCGAGCAGTACTTC. Its protein is CASIPSRPGEQYF. The chain carries TRBV5-5 and TRBJ2-7; D not resolved. This CDR3 is 13 amino acids long. Germline CDR1 and CDR2: SGHKS and YYEKEE (reference sequence). Trimming left V 6 bases short and J 6 bases short, with 16 bases between.